Given below is one T cell receptor beta chain in context. Its specificity is unknown. Isolated PBMCs totaled at least 6 million in each sample. This sample is drawn from a study of blood T cells in healthy people across ages. Study-wide results and caveats: Samples with more naive T cells showed higher observed beta diversity.

The CDR3 loop spans 13 amino acids. Germline V lookup: CDR1 DFQATT, CDR2 SNEGSKA (reference sequence). V lost 8 bases and J lost 7; bases outside the gene matches: 10. For the second PCR, which ran for 7 to 11 cycles, a sample-barcoded 5' primer and a J-beta primer mix were used. TCRdb ran MiXCR on the 5' RACE reads and lists one entry per CDR3 protein. The sample consists of approximately 1,000,000 distinct CDR3 sequences, 40% to 50% of them appearing once. The sequencing sample was made of blood. The rearrangement joins TRBV20-1 to TRBJ2-7; TRBD2 matches 11 bases. The clonotype was recovered from a woman aged 55-70 years in good health. Here the CDR3 reads CSFFTSGRREQYF. The CDR3 DNA sequence: TGCAGTTTCTTTACTAGCGGGAGACGTGAGCAGTACTTC.